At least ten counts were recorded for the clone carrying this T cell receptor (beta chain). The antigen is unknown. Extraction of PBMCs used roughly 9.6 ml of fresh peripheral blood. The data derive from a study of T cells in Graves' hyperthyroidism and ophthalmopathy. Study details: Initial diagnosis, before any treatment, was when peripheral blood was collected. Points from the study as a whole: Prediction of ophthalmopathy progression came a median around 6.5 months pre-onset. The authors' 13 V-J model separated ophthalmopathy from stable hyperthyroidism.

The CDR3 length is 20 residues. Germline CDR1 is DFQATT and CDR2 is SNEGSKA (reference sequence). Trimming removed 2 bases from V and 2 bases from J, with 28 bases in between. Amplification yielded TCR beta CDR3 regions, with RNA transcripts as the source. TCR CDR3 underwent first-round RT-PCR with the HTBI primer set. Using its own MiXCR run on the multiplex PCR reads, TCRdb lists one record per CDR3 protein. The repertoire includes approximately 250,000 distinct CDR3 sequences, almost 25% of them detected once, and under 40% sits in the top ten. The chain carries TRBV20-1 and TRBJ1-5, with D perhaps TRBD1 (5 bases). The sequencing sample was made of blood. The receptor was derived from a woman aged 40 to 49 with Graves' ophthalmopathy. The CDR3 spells CSARPWDPENRVGGNQPQHF. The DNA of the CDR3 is TGCAGTGCTAGACCCTGGGACCCGGAGAACCGGGTCGGAGGCAATCAGCCCCAGCATTTT.